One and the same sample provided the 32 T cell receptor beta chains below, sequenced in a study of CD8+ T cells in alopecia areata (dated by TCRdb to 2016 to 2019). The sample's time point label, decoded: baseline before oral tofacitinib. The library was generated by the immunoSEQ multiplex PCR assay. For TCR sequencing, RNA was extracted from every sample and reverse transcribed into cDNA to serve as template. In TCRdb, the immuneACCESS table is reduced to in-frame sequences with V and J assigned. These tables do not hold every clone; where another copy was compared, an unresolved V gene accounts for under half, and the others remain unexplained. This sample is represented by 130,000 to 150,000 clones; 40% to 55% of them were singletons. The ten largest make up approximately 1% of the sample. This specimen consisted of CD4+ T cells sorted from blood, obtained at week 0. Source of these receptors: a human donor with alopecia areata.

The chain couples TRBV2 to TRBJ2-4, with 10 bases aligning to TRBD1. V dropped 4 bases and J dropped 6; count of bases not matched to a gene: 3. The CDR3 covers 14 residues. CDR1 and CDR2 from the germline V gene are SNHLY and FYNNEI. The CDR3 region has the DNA TGTGCCAGCAGTGTTCGACAGGGGGCAAACATTCAGTACTTC. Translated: CASSVRQGANIQYF.

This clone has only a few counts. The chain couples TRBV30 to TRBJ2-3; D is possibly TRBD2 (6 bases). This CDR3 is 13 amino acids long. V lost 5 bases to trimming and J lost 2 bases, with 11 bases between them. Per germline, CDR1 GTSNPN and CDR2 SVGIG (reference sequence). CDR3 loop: CAWVAAFTDTQYF. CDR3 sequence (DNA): TGTGCCTGGGTAGCGGCGTTCACAGATACGCAGTATTTT. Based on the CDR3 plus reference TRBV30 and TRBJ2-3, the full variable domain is SQTIHQWPATLVQPVGSPLSLECTVEGTSNPNLYWYRQAAGRGLQLLFYSVGIGQISSEVPQNLSASRPQDRQFILSSKKLLLSDSGFYLCAWVAAFTDTQYFGPGTRLTVL.

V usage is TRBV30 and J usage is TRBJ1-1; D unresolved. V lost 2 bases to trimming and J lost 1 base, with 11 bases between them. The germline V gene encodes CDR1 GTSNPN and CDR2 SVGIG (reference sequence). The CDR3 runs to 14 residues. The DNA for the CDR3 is TGTGCCTGGAGTCCAGGAAGACAGAACACTGAAGCTTTCTTT. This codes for CAWSPGRQNTEAFF.

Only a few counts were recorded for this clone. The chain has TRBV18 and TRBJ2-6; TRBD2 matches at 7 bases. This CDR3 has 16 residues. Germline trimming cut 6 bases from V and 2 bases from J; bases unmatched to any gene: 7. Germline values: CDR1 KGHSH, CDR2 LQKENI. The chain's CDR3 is CASSTGGRTGANVLTF. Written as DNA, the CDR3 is TGTGCCAGCTCCACCGGGGGGAGGACTGGGGCCAACGTCCTGACTTTC.

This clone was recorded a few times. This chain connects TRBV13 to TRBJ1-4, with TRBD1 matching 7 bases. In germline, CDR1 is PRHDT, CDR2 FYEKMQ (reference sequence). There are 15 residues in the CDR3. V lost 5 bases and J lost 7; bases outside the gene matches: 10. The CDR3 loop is CASSPRQGGSEKLFF. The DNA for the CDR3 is TGTGCCAGCAGCCCTCGACAGGGAGGAAGTGAAAAACTGTTTTTT.

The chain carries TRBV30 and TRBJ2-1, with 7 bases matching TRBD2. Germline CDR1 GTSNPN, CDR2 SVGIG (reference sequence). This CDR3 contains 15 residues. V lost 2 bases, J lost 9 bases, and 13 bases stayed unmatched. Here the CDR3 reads CAWSHLLAEEGEQFF. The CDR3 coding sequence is TGTGCCTGGAGTCACCTCCTAGCGGAGGAAGGTGAGCAGTTCTTC.

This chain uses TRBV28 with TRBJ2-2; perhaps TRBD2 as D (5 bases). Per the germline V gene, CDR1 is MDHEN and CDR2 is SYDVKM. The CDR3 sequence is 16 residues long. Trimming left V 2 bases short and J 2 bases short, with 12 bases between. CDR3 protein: CASSLGGQKNTGELFF. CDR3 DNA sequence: TGTGCCAGCAGTTTAGGCGGGCAAAAAAACACCGGGGAGCTGTTTTTT. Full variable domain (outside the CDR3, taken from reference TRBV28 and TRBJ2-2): DVKVTQSSRYLVKRTGEKVFLECVQDMDHENMFWYRQDPGLGLRLIYFSYDVKMKEKGDIPEGYSVSREKKERFSLILESASTNQTSMYLCASSLGGQKNTGELFFGEGSRLTVL.

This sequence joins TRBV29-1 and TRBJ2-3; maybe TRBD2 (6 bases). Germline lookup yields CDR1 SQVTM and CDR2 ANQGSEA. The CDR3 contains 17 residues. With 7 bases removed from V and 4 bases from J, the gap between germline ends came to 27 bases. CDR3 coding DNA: TGCAGCGCCGGAGTAGCGGCATCCCGGTCTCGTCCAGATACGCAGTATTTT. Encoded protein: CSAGVAASRSRPDTQYF.

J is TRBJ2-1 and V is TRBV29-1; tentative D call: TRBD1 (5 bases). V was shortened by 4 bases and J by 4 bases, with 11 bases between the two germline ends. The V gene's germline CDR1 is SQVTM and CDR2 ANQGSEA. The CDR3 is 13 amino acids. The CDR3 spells CSVAEQAYNEQFF. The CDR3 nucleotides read TGCAGCGTTGCGGAACAGGCGTACAATGAGCAGTTCTTC.

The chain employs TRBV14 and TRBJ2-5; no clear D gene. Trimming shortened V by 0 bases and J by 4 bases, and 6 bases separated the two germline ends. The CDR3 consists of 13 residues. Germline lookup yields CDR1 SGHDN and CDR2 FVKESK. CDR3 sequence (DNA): TGTGCCAGCAGCCAAGATCTTCGAGAGACCCAGTACTTC. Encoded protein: CASSQDLRETQYF.

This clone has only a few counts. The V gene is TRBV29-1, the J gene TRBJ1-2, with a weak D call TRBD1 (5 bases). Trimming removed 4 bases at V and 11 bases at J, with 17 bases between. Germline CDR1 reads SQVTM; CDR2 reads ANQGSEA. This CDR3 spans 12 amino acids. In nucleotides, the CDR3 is TGCAGCGTTGGTCGGGACGGCACACAGTACACCTTC. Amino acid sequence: CSVGRDGTQYTF.

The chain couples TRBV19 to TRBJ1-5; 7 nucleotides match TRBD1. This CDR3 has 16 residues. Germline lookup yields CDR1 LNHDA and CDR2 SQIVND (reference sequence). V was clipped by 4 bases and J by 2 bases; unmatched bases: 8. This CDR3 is CASSNVNRGGNQPQHF. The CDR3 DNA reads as TGTGCCAGTAGTAACGTCAACAGGGGTGGCAATCAGCCCCAGCATTTT.

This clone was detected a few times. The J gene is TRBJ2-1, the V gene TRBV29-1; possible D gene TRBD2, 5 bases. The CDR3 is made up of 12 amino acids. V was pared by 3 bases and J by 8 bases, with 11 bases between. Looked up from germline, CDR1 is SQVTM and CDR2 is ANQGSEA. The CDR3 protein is CSVEIGIYEQFF. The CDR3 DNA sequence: TGCAGCGTTGAGATCGGGATCTATGAGCAGTTCTTC.

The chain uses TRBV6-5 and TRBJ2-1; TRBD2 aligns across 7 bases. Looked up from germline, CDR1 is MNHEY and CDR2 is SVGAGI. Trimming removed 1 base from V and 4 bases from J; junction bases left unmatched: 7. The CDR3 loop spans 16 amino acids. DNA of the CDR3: TGTGCCAGCAGTTACTATGGCGGGAGTGGGTACAATGAGCAGTTCTTC. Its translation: CASSYYGGSGYNEQFF.

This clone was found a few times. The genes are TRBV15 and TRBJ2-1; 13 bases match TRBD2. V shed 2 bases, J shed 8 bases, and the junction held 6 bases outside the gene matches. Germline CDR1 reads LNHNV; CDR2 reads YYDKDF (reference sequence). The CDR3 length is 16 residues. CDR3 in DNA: TGTGCCACCAGCAGATTAACTAGCGGGAGGGCTGATGAGCAGTTCTTC. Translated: CATSRLTSGRADEQFF.

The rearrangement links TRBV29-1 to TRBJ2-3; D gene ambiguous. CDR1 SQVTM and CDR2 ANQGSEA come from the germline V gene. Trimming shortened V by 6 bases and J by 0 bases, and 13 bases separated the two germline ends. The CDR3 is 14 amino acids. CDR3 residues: CSVGQVWSTDTQYF. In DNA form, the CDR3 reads TGCAGCGTCGGTCAGGTTTGGAGCACAGATACGCAGTATTTT.

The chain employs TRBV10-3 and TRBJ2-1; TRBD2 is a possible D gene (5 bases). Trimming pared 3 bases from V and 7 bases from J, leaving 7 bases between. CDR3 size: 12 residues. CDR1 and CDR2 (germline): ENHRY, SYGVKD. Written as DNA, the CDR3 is TGTGCCATCAGTGATAGCGTTAATGAGCAGTTCTTC. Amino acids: CAISDSVNEQFF.

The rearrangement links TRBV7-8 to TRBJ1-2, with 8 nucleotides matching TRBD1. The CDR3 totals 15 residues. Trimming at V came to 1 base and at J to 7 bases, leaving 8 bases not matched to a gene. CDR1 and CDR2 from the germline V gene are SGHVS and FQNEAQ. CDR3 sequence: CASSLGVGQGSGYTF. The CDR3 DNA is TGTGCCAGCAGCTTAGGAGTTGGACAGGGAAGTGGCTACACCTTC.

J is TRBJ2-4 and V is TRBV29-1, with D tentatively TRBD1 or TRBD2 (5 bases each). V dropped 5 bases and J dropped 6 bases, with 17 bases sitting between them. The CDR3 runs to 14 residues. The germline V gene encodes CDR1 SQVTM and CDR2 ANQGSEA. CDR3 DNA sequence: TGCAGCGTTACCGGGACGACCAAGGGAAACATTCAGTACTTC. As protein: CSVTGTTKGNIQYF.

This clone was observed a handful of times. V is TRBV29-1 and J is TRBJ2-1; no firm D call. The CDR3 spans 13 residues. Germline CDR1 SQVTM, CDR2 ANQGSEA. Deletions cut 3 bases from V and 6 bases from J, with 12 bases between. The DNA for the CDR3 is TGCAGCGTTGACCCTAAAGTCCCCAATGAGCAGTTCTTC. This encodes CSVDPKVPNEQFF.

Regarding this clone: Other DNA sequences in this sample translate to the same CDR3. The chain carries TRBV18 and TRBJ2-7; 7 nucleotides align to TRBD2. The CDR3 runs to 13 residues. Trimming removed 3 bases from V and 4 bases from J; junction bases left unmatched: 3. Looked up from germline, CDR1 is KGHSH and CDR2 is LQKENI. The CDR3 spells CASSPGTNYEQYF. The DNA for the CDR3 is TGTGCCAGCTCACCCGGGACTAATTACGAGCAGTACTTC. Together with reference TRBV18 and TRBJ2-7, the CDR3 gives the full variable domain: NAGVMQNPRHLVRRRGQEARLRCSPMKGHSHVYWYRQLPEEGLKFMVYLQKENIIDESGMPKERFSAEFPKEGPSILRIQQVVRGDSAAYFCASSPGTNYEQYFGPGTRLTVT.

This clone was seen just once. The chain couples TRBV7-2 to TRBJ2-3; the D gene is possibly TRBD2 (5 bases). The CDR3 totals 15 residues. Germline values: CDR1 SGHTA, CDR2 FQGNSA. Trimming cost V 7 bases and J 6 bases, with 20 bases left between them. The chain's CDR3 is CASTSSGSSRDTQYF. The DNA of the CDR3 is TGTGCCAGCACCTCTTCGGGTTCTAGCCGTGATACGCAGTATTTT.

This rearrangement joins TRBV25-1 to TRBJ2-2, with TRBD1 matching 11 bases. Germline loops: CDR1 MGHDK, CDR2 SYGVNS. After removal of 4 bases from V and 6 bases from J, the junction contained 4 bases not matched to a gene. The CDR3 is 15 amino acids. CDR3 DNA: TGTGCCAGCAGTGGGGGACAGGGGGACCCCGGGGAGCTGTTTTTT. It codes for CASSGGQGDPGELFF.

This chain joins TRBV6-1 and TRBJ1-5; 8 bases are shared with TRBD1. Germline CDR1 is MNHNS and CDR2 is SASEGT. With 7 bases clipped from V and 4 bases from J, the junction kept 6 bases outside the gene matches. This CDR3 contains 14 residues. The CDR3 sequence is CASKTGQVNQPQHF. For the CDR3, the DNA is TGTGCCAGCAAAACGGGACAGGTTAATCAGCCCCAGCATTTT.

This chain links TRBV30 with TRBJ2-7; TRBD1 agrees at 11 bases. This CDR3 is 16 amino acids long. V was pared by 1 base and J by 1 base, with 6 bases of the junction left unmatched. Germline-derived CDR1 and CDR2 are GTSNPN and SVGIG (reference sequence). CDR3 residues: CAWSGIRDRGSYEQYF. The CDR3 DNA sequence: TGTGCCTGGAGTGGGATCCGGGACAGGGGGTCCTACGAGCAGTACTTC.

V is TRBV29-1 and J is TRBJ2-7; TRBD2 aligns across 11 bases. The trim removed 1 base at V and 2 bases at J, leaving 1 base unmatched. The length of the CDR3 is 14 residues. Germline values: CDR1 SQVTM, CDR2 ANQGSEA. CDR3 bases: TGCAGCGTTGAAGGACTAGCGGGGACCTACGAGCAGTACTTC. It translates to CSVEGLAGTYEQYF.

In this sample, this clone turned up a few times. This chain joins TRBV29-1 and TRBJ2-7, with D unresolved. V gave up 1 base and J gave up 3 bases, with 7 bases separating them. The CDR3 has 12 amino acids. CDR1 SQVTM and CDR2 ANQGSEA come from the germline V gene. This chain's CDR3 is CSVEGLFYEQYF. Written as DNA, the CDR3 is TGCAGCGTTGAAGGACTCTTCTACGAGCAGTACTTC.

CDR3 coding DNA: TGCGCCAGCAGCTACAACCCTCCTCTGAGCGAGCAGTACTTC. Amino acid sequence: CASSYNPPLSEQYF. V usage is TRBV5-1 and J usage is TRBJ2-7; D is undetermined. The V gene lost 3 bases and the J gene lost 6 bases, with 16 bases spanning the gap. Per germline, CDR1 SGHRS and CDR2 YFSETQ. This CDR3 has 14 residues.

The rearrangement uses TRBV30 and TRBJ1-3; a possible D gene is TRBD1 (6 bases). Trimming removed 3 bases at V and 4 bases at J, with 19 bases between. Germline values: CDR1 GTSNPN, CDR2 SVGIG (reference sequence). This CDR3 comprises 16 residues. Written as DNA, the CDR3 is TGTGCCTGGAGGGCATCACAGGGTGGATTCGGAAACACCATATATTTT. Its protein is CAWRASQGGFGNTIYF.

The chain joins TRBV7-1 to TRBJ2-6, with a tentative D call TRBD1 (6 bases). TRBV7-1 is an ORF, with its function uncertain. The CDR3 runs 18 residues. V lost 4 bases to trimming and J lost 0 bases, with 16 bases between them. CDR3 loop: CASSLGVRGSSGANVLTF. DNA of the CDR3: TGTGCCAGCAGCTTAGGAGTCAGGGGAAGCTCTGGGGCCAACGTCCTGACTTTC.

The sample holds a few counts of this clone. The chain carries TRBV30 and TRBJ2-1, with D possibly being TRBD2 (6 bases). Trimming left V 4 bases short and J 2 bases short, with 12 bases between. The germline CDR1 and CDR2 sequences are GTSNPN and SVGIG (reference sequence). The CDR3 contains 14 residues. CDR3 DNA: TGTGCCTGGACCGTCCTAGCGCCCTACAATGAGCAGTTCTTC. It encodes CAWTVLAPYNEQFF.

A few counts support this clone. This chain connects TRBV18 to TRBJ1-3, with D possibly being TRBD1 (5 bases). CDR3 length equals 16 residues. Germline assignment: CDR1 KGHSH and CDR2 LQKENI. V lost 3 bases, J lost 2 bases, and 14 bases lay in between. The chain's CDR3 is CASSPRTSLTGNTIYF. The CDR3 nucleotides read TGTGCCAGCTCACCTAGGACATCTTTAACTGGAAACACCATATATTTT.